These 15 T cell receptor beta chains were all obtained from the same sample, sequenced in a study of early T cells in non-severe SARS-CoV-2 infection (dated by TCRdb to about 2021). Library method: 5' RACE. The instrument was a NextSeq 500. Clones were called with MiXCR by TCRdb after fastp trimmed the public reads at Q25, and only in-frame beta chains were retained. Rows matching on CDR3 protein sequence are summarized as one entry with the most common DNA and genes. The sample contains some 64,000 distinct CDR3 sequences, approximately 11% of them found a single time. The top ten hold roughly a sixth of the sample. The input for sequencing was whole blood, taken at baseline. All receptors come from an adult who was a healthcare worker with PCR-confirmed SARS-CoV-2 infection or an uninfected control (not recorded which).

This clonotype was recorded many times. V usage is TRBV20-1 and J usage is TRBJ2-3; no clear D gene. From germline, CDR1 is DFQATT and CDR2 SNEGSKA (reference sequence). The CDR3 is 13 amino acids. The ends were cut back, 0 bases at V and 0 bases at J, with 4 bases in the middle. This CDR3 is CSARDISTDTQYF. CDR3 nucleotides: TGCAGTGCTAGAGACATCAGCACAGATACGCAGTATTTT.

This clonotype was detected a few times. The J gene is TRBJ2-5, the V gene TRBV28, with 14 bases matching TRBD2. The CDR3 is 16 amino acids. Unmatched junction bases numbered 7, after V lost 5 bases and J lost 5 bases. Germline CDR1 and CDR2: MDHEN and SYDVKM. In DNA form, the CDR3 reads TGTGCCAGCAGTGCGACTAGCGGGAGGGCCCTGGAGACCCAGTACTTC. This gives the protein CASSATSGRALETQYF.

The genes are TRBV2 and TRBJ2-1; the D gene is possibly TRBD1 (5 bases). The CDR3 totals 11 residues. V was shortened by 2 bases and J by 14 bases, with 10 bases between the two germline ends. Germline lookup yields CDR1 SNHLY and CDR2 FYNNEI. The CDR3: CASSEPRAEFF. The DNA for the CDR3 is TGTGCCAGCAGTGAACCCAGGGCAGAGTTCTTC.

This clonotype has more than one count but fewer than ten. The chain links TRBV7-2 to TRBJ1-4; the D is unclear. V was cut by 5 bases and J by 7 bases, with 17 bases left in between. Germline CDR1 reads SGHTA; CDR2 reads FQGNSA. This CDR3 spans 15 amino acids. DNA for the CDR3: TGTGCCAGCAGCGGCACGTTGGGGTCTGGTGAAAAACTGTTTTTT. Translation gives CASSGTLGSGEKLFF. Variable domain in full (rest from reference TRBV7-2 and TRBJ1-4): GAGVSQSPSNKVTEKGKDVELRCDPISGHTALYWYRQSLGQGLEFLIYFQGNSAPDKSGLPSDRFSAERTGGSVSTLTIQRTQQEDSAVYLCASSGTLGSGEKLFFGSGTQLSVL.

The chain is built from TRBV7-7 and TRBJ2-2, with D unclear. V was shortened by 3 bases and J by 3 bases, with 8 bases between the two germline ends. Germline-derived CDR1 and CDR2 are SSHAT and FNYEAQ (reference sequence). The CDR3 extends over 14 amino acids. CDR3 nucleotide sequence: TGTGCCAGCAGCTTTTTAGTATACACCGGGGAGCTGTTTTTT. It specifies CASSFLVYTGELFF.

This clonotype was observed a few times. The rearrangement links TRBV7-2 to TRBJ2-3; 7 bases are a match to TRBD2. The length of the CDR3 is 16 residues. Germline V CDR1 and CDR2: SGHTA, FQGNSA. V lost 2 bases, J lost 0 bases, and 5 bases stayed unmatched. The CDR3 spells CASSLRPSGSTDTQYF. Here the CDR3 DNA reads TGTGCCAGCAGCTTAAGGCCTAGCGGAAGCACAGATACGCAGTATTTT. Full variable domain (remainder filled in from reference TRBV7-2 and TRBJ2-3): GAGVSQSPSNKVTEKGKDVELRCDPISGHTALYWYRQSLGQGLEFLIYFQGNSAPDKSGLPSDRFSAERTGGSVSTLTIQRTQQEDSAVYLCASSLRPSGSTDTQYFGPGTRLTVL.

This clonotype was seen more than once but under ten times. This sequence joins TRBV15 and TRBJ2-7; D call uncertain. CDR1 and CDR2 (germline): LNHNV, YYDKDF (reference sequence). This CDR3 comprises 13 residues. V dropped 1 base and J dropped 2 bases, with 6 bases sitting between them. CDR3 coding DNA: TGTGCCACCAGCAGAGTTCCCCCCTACGAGCAGTACTTC. Translation: CATSRVPPYEQYF.

This chain connects TRBV28 to TRBJ2-2; TRBD1 matches at 7 bases. Losses at the gene ends were 5 bases for V and 4 bases for J; bases not matched to a gene: 4. The V gene's germline CDR1 is MDHEN and CDR2 SYDVKM. This CDR3 is built from 14 residues. The CDR3 sequence: CASSRDRPTGELFF. The CDR3 DNA reads as TGTGCCAGCAGTCGGGACAGACCCACCGGGGAGCTGTTTTTT.

This clonotype has more than one count but fewer than ten. The chain uses TRBV19 and TRBJ1-2; no clear D. Trimming took 6 bases from V and 2 from J, leaving 16 bases between them. The CDR3 length is 15 residues. Germline V gene sequence: CDR1 LNHDA, CDR2 SQIVND (reference sequence). The CDR3 protein is CASSSGDIINYGYTF. CDR3 DNA: TGTGCCAGTAGCTCCGGCGACATCATAAACTATGGCTACACCTTC. Full variable domain (outside the CDR3, taken from reference TRBV19 and TRBJ1-2): DGGITQSPKYLFRKEGQNVTLSCEQNLNHDAMYWYRQDPGQGLRLIYYSQIVNDFQKGDIAEGYSVSREKKESFPLTVTSAQKNPTAFYLCASSSGDIINYGYTFGSGTRLTVV.

This clonotype has at least ten counts. The CDR3 protein is CASSTRRSEETQYF. The CDR3 DNA reads as TGTGCCAGCAGCACCCGCCGTTCCGAAGAGACCCAGTACTTC. The genes are TRBV5-4 and TRBJ2-5, with D uncertain. CDR1 and CDR2 from the germline V gene are SGHNT and YYREEE (reference sequence). V was shortened by 4 bases and J by 3 bases, with 13 bases between the two germline ends. This CDR3 comprises 14 residues.

This clonotype showed up many times. The V gene is TRBV12-3 or TRBV12-4, the J gene TRBJ2-1; the D gene is possibly TRBD2 (5 bases). CDR3 length: 15 amino acids. V was trimmed by 3 bases and J by 7 bases, leaving 16 bases between them. CDR3 region: CASSLRGPGWNEQFF. CDR3 sequence (DNA): TGTGCCAGCAGTTTGAGAGGGCCGGGGTGGAATGAGCAGTTCTTC.

The J gene is TRBJ2-5, the V gene TRBV3-1, with D maybe TRBD1 (5 bases). The CDR3 length is 16 residues. Germline CDR1 reads LGHDT; CDR2 reads YNNKEL (reference sequence). Trimming pared 5 bases from V and 5 bases from J, leaving 21 bases between. Here the CDR3 reads CASSILGGFGAETQYF. CDR3 nucleotides: TGTGCCAGCAGCATACTTGGTGGATTTGGGGCGGAGACCCAGTACTTC.

This clonotype has more than one count but fewer than ten. This rearrangement joins TRBV20-1 to TRBJ2-1, with TRBD2 identical over 11 bases. Germline lookup yields CDR1 DFQATT and CDR2 SNEGSKA (reference sequence). Trimming cost V 5 bases and J 6 bases; bases outside gene matches: 6. CDR3 size: 14 residues. CDR3 loop: CSALAGGPRNEQFF. CDR3 bases: TGCAGTGCTTTAGCGGGAGGGCCACGCAATGAGCAGTTCTTC.

The J gene is TRBJ2-3, the V gene TRBV20-1; 7 nucleotides agree with TRBD2. Per germline, CDR1 DFQATT and CDR2 SNEGSKA (reference sequence). Trimming cost V 4 bases and J 6 bases; bases outside gene matches: 10. The CDR3 is 14 amino acids. For the CDR3, the DNA is TGCAGTGCTAACGGGAGGAGTGGGGAGGATACGCAGTATTTT. Encoded protein: CSANGRSGEDTQYF.

This clonotype occurred many times. The J gene is TRBJ2-5, the V gene TRBV19; the D is unclear. CDR1 and CDR2 (germline): LNHDA, SQIVND (reference sequence). This CDR3 region has 12 residues. The V end was cut by 3 bases, the J end by 5 bases, with 7 bases between. The CDR3 region has the DNA TGTGCCAGTAGTATTGGGCGGGAGACCCAGTACTTC. Translating gives CASSIGRETQYF.